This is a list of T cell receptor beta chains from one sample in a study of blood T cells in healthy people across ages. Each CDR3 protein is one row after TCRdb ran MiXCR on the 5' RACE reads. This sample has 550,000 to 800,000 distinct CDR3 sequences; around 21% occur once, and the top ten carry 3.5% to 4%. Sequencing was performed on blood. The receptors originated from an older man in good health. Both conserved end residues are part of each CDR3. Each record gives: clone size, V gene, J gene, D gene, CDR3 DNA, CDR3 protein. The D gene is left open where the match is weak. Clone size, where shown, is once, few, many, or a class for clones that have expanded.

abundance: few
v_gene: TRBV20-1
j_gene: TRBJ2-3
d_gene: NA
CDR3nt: TGCAGTGCTCCGTTACAGAATACGCAGTATTTT
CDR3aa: CSAPLQNTQYF

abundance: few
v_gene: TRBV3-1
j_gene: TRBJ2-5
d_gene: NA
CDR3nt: TGTGCCAGCAGCCAAGGCAGGGGTGGAGAGACCCAGTACTTC
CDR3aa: CASSQGRGGETQYF

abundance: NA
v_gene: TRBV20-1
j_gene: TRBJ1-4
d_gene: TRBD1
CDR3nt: TGCAGTGCCACAAAATTAACAGGGGGGCTGGCTGGTAATGAAAAACTGTTTTTT
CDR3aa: CSATKLTGGLAGNEKLFF

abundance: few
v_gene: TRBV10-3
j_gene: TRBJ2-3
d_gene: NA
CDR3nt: TGTGGCATCAGTGGATCCAGGGATAGCACAGATACGCAGTATTTT
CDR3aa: CGISGSRDSTDTQYF

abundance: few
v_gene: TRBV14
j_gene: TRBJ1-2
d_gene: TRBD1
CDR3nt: TGTGCCAGCAGCCAACCTAGAAGGGGGCGCGAATACTATGGCTACACCTTC
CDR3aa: CASSQPRRGREYYGYTF

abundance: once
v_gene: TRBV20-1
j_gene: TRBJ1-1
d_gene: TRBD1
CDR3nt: TGCAGTGCTAGGGCCCAGGGGGTCCGAACTGAAGCTTTCTTT
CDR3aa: CSARAQGVRTEAFF

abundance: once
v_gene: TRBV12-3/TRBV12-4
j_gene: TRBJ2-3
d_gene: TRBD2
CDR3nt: TGTGCCAGCAGTTTCGCCGGGACTAGCGCCAGCACAGATGCGCAGTATTTT
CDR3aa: CASSFAGTSASTDAQYF

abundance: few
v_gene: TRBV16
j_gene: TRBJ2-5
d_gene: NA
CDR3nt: TGTGCCAGCAGCCAATTCCGTGGAGAGCAGTACTTC
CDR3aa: CASSQFRGEQYF

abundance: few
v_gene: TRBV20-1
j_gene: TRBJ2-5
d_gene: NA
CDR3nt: TGCAGTGCTCCCGTCGGCTCAGACCAAGAGACCCAGTACTTC
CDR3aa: CSAPVGSDQETQYF

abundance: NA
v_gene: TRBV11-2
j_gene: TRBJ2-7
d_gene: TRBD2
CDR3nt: TGTGCCAGCAGCCCAGCGGGAGTCGACCACGAGCAGCACTTC
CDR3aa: CASSPAGVDHEQHF

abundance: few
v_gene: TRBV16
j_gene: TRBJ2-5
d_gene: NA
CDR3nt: TGTGCCAGCAGCCCCTCCGGAACGGGGGAGACCCAGTACTTC
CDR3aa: CASSPSGTGETQYF

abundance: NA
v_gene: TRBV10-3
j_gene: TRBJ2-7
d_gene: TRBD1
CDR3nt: TGTGCCATCAGTGAGACGCACGGGACAGGGCCCAGCGAGCAGTACTTC
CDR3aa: CAISETHGTGPSEQYF

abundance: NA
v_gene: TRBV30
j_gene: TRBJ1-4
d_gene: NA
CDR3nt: TGTGCCTGGTTGGGACGGCAGAATGAAAAACTGTTTTTT
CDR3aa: CAWLGRQNEKLFF

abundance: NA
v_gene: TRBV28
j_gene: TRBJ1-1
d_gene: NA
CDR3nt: TGTGCCAGCAGTTCCCCACAGGGCCGGACTGAAGCTTTCTTT
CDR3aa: CASSSPQGRTEAFF

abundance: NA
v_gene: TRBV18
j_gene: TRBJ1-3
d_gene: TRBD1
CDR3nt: TGTGCCAGCTCACAGACAGGGGCCGGAAACACCATATATTTT
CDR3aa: CASSQTGAGNTIYF

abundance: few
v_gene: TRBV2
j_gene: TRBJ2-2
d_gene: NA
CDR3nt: TGTGCCAGCAGTGGAGCGGTCTCGAACACCGGGGAGCTGTTTTTT
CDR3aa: CASSGAVSNTGELFF

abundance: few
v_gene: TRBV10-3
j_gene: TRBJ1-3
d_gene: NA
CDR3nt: TGTGCCATCAGTGACCCATACTCTGGAAACACCATATATTTT
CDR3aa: CAISDPYSGNTIYF

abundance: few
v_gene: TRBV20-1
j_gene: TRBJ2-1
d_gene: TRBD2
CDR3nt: TGCAGTGCTAGGAGCGGGAGGGTCCCCTACAATGAGCAGTTCTTC
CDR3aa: CSARSGRVPYNEQFF

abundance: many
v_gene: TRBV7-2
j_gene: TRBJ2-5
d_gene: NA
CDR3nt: TGTGCCAGCAGCTTCGGACTACAAGAGACCCAGTACTTC
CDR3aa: CASSFGLQETQYF

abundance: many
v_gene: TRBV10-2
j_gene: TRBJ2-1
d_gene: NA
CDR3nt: TGCGCCAGCAGTGAAACCGACAGGCCTAATCAGTTCTTC
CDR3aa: CASSETDRPNQFF

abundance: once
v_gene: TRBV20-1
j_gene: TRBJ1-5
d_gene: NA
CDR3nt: TGCAGTGCCCCATCTGTGAGCGGTTATAGCAATCAGCCCCAGCATTTT
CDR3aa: CSAPSVSGYSNQPQHF

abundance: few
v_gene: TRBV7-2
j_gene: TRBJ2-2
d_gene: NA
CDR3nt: TGTGCCAGCAGCAATTTTGGTGGCGGCACCGGGGAGCTGTTTTTT
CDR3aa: CASSNFGGGTGELFF

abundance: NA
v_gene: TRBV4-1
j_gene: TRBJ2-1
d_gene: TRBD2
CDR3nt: TGCGCCAGCAGCCAGGGACAGGGACTAGCGGGGGAGGATGAGCAGTTCTTC
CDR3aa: CASSQGQGLAGEDEQFF

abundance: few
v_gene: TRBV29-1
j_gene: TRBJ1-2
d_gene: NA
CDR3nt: TGCAGCGTTGAAGATTGGGCTAACTATGGCTACACCTTC
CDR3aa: CSVEDWANYGYTF

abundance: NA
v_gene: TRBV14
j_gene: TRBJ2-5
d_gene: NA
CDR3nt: TGTGCCAGCAGCCAGTTCCAACCCGAAGGGACCCAGTACTTC
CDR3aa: CASSQFQPEGTQYF

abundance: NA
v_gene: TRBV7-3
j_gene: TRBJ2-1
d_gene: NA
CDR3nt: TGTGCCAGCAGCTTTGGGGCCGGGGGCGATGAGCAGTTCTTC
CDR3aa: CASSFGAGGDEQFF

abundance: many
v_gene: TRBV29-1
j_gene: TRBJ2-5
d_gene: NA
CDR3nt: TGCAGCGTTGATCCTACAGTGGAGACCCAGTACTTC
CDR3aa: CSVDPTVETQYF

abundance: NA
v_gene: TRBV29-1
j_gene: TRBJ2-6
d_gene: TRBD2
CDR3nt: TGCAGCGTTCTGGGACTAGCGCTCGGGGCCAACGTCCTGACTTTC
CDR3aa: CSVLGLALGANVLTF

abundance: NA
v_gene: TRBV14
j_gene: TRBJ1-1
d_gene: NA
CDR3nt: TGTGCCAGCAGCCAAAGAACTGAAGCTTTCTTT
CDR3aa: CASSQRTEAFF

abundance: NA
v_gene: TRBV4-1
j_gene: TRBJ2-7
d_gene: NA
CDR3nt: TGCGCCAGCAGTTCTACGGGGGACTGGGCCTACGAGCAGTACTTC
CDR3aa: CASSSTGDWAYEQYF

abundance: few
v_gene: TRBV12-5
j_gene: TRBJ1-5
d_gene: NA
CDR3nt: TGTGCTAGTGGTTCCGACGACAGTTTCAATCAGCCCCAGCATTTT
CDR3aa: CASGSDDSFNQPQHF

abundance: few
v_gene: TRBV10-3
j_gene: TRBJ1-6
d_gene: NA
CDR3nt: TGTGCCATCAGTCCTAATGGCAGTAATTCACCCCTCCACTTT
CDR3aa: CAISPNGSNSPLHF

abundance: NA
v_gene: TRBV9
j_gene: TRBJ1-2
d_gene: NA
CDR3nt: TGTGCCAGCAGCGTAGGACAGTGGGGCTACACCTTC
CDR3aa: CASSVGQWGYTF

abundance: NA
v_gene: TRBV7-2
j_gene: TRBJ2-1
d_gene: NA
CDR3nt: TGTGCCAGCAGCTTAGCGCGGCTAGCAACCAATGAGCAGTTCTTC
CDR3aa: CASSLARLATNEQFF

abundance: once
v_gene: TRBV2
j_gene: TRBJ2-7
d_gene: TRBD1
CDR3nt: TGTGCCAGCGTAATGGACAGGAACTCCTACGAGCAGTACTTC
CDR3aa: CASVMDRNSYEQYF

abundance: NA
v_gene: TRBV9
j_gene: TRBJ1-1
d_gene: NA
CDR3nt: TGTGCCAGCAGCGTAGACCAAAGCACTGAAGCTTTCTTT
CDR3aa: CASSVDQSTEAFF

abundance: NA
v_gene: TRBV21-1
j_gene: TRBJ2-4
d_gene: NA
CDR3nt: TGTGCCAGCGATGGGAACATTCAGTACTTC
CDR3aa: CASDGNIQYF

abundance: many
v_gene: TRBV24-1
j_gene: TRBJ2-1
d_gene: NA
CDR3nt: TGTGCCACCAGTGATTTTCAGTACAATGAGCAGTTCTTC
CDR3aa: CATSDFQYNEQFF

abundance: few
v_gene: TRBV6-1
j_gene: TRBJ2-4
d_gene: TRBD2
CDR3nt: TGTGCCAGCAGTCTCACGGCGGGGACTAGCGTTGGCAAAAACATTCAGTACTTC
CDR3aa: CASSLTAGTSVGKNIQYF

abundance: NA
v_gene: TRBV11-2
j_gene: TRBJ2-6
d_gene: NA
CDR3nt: TGTGCCAGCAGCTTAGTCGGGAAGAAGCTCACCTTATCTGGGGCCAACGTCCTGACTTTC
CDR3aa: CASSLVGKKLTLSGANVLTF

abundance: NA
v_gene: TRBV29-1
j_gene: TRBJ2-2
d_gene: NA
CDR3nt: TGCAGCACCGGGTCTGGGGACACCGGGGAGCTGTTTTTT
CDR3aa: CSTGSGDTGELFF

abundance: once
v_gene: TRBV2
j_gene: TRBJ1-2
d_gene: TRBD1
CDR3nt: TGTGCCAGCACCACTACAGGGGTGGGCGGCTACACCTTC
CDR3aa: CASTTTGVGGYTF